A single sample gave rise to the 28 T cell receptor beta chains below, sequenced in a study of Ad26.COV2.S vaccination and SARS-CoV-2 variants. The treatment was: 15 to 20 received Ad26.COV2.S at low or high dose, single or two shots; about five received placebo; per-sample allocation not given. The samples were gathered on day 63 after the first injection of vaccine or placebo. Sequencing used immunoSEQ multiplex PCR; TCRdb keeps in-frame clones, though not all of them. This sample has about 390,000 clones; roughly nine tenths occur once, and the top ten carry roughly 3.5%. The sequences come from peripheral blood, collected in a trial of Ad26.COV2.S vaccine versus placebo. Receptor source: a person between 18 and 60 years old who received the Ad26.COV2.S COVID-19 vaccine or a placebo.

The chain employs TRBV12-3 or TRBV12-4 and TRBJ1-2; 9 bases are shared with TRBD1. The CDR3 loop spans 12 amino acids. J was trimmed by 6 bases and V by 8 bases; bases with no gene match: 4. Here the CDR3 reads CASGQGYHGYTF. The CDR3 DNA reads TGTGCCAGCGGACAGGGGTACCATGGCTACACCTTC.

This chain uses TRBV3-1 (or the pseudogene TRBV3-2) with TRBJ2-5; tentatively, D is TRBD2 (7 bases). CDR1 and CDR2 (germline): LGHDT, YNNKEL (reference sequence). The CDR3 extends over 15 amino acids. Trimming took off 1 base at V and 4 bases at J, with 13 bases between the two ends. CDR3 nucleotides: TGTGCCAGCAGCCAAGGGGGGGGCCGGAGAGAGACCCAGTACTTC. Translating it yields CASSQGGGRRETQYF.

The genes are TRBV27 and TRBJ2-3; no definite D call. Germline values: CDR1 MNHEY, CDR2 SMNVEV (reference sequence). Trimming took 3 bases from V and 0 from J, leaving 7 bases between them. The CDR3 contains 14 residues. The CDR3 nucleotides are TGTGCCAGCAGTTTCTCGACTAGCACAGATACGCAGTATTTT. Protein: CASSFSTSTDTQYF.

The chain uses TRBV5-1 and TRBJ1-1; weak D call: TRBD1 (5 bases). This CDR3 spans 15 amino acids. Trimming cost V 6 bases and J 3 bases, with 18 bases left between them. Germline loops: CDR1 SGHRS, CDR2 YFSETQ. CDR3 amino acids: CASKVTGIRDTEAFF. For the CDR3, the DNA is TGCGCCAGCAAGGTAACAGGAATAAGGGACACTGAAGCTTTCTTT. The complete variable domain, with remaining parts taken from reference TRBV5-1 and TRBJ1-1, reads KAGVTQTPRYLIKTRGQQVTLSCSPISGHRSVSWYQQTPGQGLQFLFEYFSETQRNKGNFPGRFSGRQFSNSRSEMNVSTLELGDSALYLCASKVTGIRDTEAFFGQGTRLTVV.

The V gene is TRBV2, the J gene TRBJ2-3, with unresolved D. The CDR3 consists of 16 residues. V was cut by 3 bases and J by 7 bases, with 20 bases left in between. Germline CDR1 SNHLY, CDR2 FYNNEI. CDR3 nucleotides: TGTGCCAGCAGTGAGAGGCAAGGGTATAAAGGAAATACGCAGTATTTT. It specifies CASSERQGYKGNTQYF.

The J gene is TRBJ1-2, the V gene TRBV12-3 or TRBV12-4, with D possibly being TRBD1 (6 bases). The CDR3 has 12 residues. V lost 5 bases and J 7 bases, leaving 11 bases between the germline ends. CDR3 sequence reads: CASSIQGFGYTF. The CDR3 coding sequence is TGTGCCAGCAGTATACAGGGTTTTGGCTACACCTTC.

V is TRBV27 and J is TRBJ2-7; D may be TRBD1 (5 bases). The CDR3 sequence is 13 residues long. The V end lost 3 bases, the J end lost 3 bases, and 9 bases lay between the germline ends. The germline V gene encodes CDR1 MNHEY and CDR2 SMNVEV (reference sequence). CDR3 DNA: TGTGCCAGCAGTTTCGGGCAGGGCTACGAGCAGTACTTC. It specifies CASSFGQGYEQYF.

The chain has TRBV27 and TRBJ1-6; D remains ambiguous. Trimming stripped 6 bases from V and 8 bases from J, with 14 bases between. The CDR3 is made up of 14 amino acids. The germline CDR1 and CDR2 sequences are MNHEY and SMNVEV (reference sequence). The CDR3 sequence: CASSFGNWDSPLHF. DNA for the CDR3: TGTGCCAGCAGCTTTGGGAATTGGGATTCACCCCTCCACTTT.

The rearrangement joins TRBV6-6 to TRBJ2-1, with 11 nucleotides matching TRBD1. Germline loops: CDR1 MNHNY, CDR2 SVGAGI (reference sequence). The CDR3 sequence is 15 residues long. The V and J ends lost 8 bases and 8 bases, in that order; junction bases with no gene match: 11. CDR3 sequence: CASAPPGQGVYEQFF. CDR3 bases: TGTGCCAGCGCTCCGCCGGGACAGGGGGTCTATGAGCAGTTCTTC.

The V and J genes are TRBV6-5 and TRBJ2-1, with 10 bases that match TRBD2. V was clipped by 5 bases and J by 9 bases; unmatched bases: 10. The CDR3 is made up of 15 amino acids. In germline, CDR1 is MNHEY, CDR2 SVGAGI. The CDR3, as DNA: TGTGCCAGCAGTAGCTCAGCGGGGGGGCCCACTGAGCAGTTCTTC. It translates to CASSSSAGGPTEQFF.

J is TRBJ2-7 and V is TRBV27; maybe TRBD2 (6 bases). The V end was cut by 5 bases, the J end by 6 bases, with 23 bases between. Looked up from germline, CDR1 is MNHEY and CDR2 is SMNVEV (reference sequence). The CDR3 has 16 amino acids. CDR3 DNA sequence: TGTGCCAGCAGTCACCTTCGCGGGGTAATGGGGAGCGAGCAGTACTTC. As protein: CASSHLRGVMGSEQYF.

The J gene is TRBJ2-3, the V gene TRBV6-4, with 10 bases aligning to TRBD2. This CDR3 is 16 amino acids long. The J segment lost 6 bases and the V segment lost 6 bases, leaving 12 bases of the junction unmatched. Looked up from germline, CDR1 is MRHNA and CDR2 is SNTAGT. The CDR3 region has the DNA TGTGCCAGCAGCCAAAGCGGGGGGGCCTGGTTGGATACGCAGTATTTT. Protein: CASSQSGGAWLDTQYF.

The V call is TRBV28, the J call TRBJ1-6, with D maybe TRBD1 (5 bases). The germline V gene has CDR1 MDHEN and CDR2 SYDVKM. The V end lost 5 bases, the J end lost 10 bases, and 9 bases lay between the germline ends. CDR3 size: 12 residues. Here the CDR3 DNA reads TGTGCCAGCAGTCGGGGGGGGTCACCCCTCCACTTT. Its protein is CASSRGGSPLHF.

This sequence joins TRBV19 and TRBJ1-5; no clear D gene. Germline V gene sequence: CDR1 LNHDA, CDR2 SQIVND (reference sequence). The CDR3 has 13 amino acids. V shed 3 bases and J shed 6 bases, with 9 bases lying between them. The CDR3 sequence: CASSIREGQPQHF. The CDR3 bases are TGTGCCAGTAGTATCCGGGAGGGTCAGCCCCAGCATTTT.

The chain carries TRBV5-1 and TRBJ1-1, with D perhaps TRBD1 (5 bases). Trimming pared 4 bases from V and 3 bases from J, leaving 10 bases between. Germline V gene lookup returns CDR1 SGHRS and CDR2 YFSETQ. This CDR3 region has 13 residues. CDR3 DNA sequence: TGCGCCAGCAGCACGGGACCCTACACTGAAGCTTTCTTT. Its protein product is CASSTGPYTEAFF.

This clone has only one observation. The V and J genes are TRBV7-6 and TRBJ2-3, with 10 bases fitting TRBD2. CDR1 and CDR2 from the germline V gene are SGHVS and FNYEAQ. J lost 6 bases, V lost 2 bases, and 5 bases had no gene match. The CDR3 loop spans 15 amino acids. The CDR3 protein is CASSLSSGGSDTQYF. DNA of the CDR3: TGTGCCAGCAGCTTAAGTAGCGGGGGGTCGGATACGCAGTATTTT. Looking up the rest from reference TRBV7-6 and TRBJ2-3 gives the full variable domain: GAGVSQSPRYKVTKRGQDVALRCDPISGHVSLYWYRQALGQGPEFLTYFNYEAQQDKSGLPNDRFSAERPEGSISTLTIQRTEQRDSAMYRCASSLSSGGSDTQYFGPGTRLTVL.

V is TRBV5-4 and J is TRBJ2-2, with 8 nucleotides matching TRBD2. The V gene's germline CDR1 is SGHNT and CDR2 YYREEE (reference sequence). CDR3 length equals 16 residues. V shed 4 bases and J 5 bases; nucleotides not matched to a gene: 10. CDR3 sequence: CASSPGTRIWTGELFF. The CDR3 coding sequence is TGTGCCAGCAGCCCCGGGACTAGAATATGGACCGGGGAGCTGTTTTTT.

The CDR3 DNA sequence: TGTGCCAGCAAGGGCAACGGGGAGCTGTTTTTT. Translating gives CASKGNGELFF. The gene calls are TRBV27 and TRBJ2-2; unclear D gene. CDR3 length: 11 residues. V lost 7 bases, J lost 7 bases, and 7 bases lay in between. Germline V gives CDR1 MNHEY, CDR2 SMNVEV (reference sequence).

This sequence joins TRBV4-3 and TRBJ2-2; D uncertain. Between the trimmed V and J ends, which lost 0 bases and 5 bases, there was a span of 7 bases. The CDR3 has 14 amino acids. The germline CDR1 and CDR2 sequences are LGHNA and YSLEER. CDR3 nucleotides: TGCGCCAGCAGCCAAGATTGGGGAACCGGGGAGCTGTTTTTT. Translated: CASSQDWGTGELFF.

This chain joins TRBV27 and TRBJ1-2; maybe TRBD1 (6 bases). Trimming stripped 5 bases from V and 4 bases from J, with 14 bases between. The CDR3 runs to 14 residues. Germline loops: CDR1 MNHEY, CDR2 SMNVEV (reference sequence). The CDR3 DNA is TGTGCCAGCAGTCCGCTCCCGGACAGCTATGGCTACACCTTC. Protein product: CASSPLPDSYGYTF.

The chain combines TRBV5-1 with TRBJ1-1, with 11 bases that match TRBD1. J was trimmed by 1 base and V by 2 bases; bases with no gene match: 10. Looked up from germline, CDR1 is SGHRS and CDR2 is YFSETQ. The CDR3 runs to 18 residues. The CDR3 bases are TGCGCCAGCAGCTTCCCTGTGGGACAGGGGGAGTCGAACACTGAAGCTTTCTTT. It specifies CASSFPVGQGESNTEAFF.

V is TRBV5-1 and J is TRBJ1-2; D is ambiguous. This CDR3 is built from 15 residues. The V end lost 0 bases, the J end lost 2 bases, and 11 bases lay between the germline ends. The germline V gene encodes CDR1 SGHRS and CDR2 YFSETQ. CDR3 region: CASSLGQANNYGYTF. The CDR3 DNA reads as TGCGCCAGCAGCTTGGGGCAGGCCAACAACTATGGCTACACCTTC.

The rearrangement links TRBV5-1 to TRBJ1-4; no reliable D call. Trimming shortened V by 0 bases and J by 0 bases, and 9 bases separated the two germline ends. Looked up from germline, CDR1 is SGHRS and CDR2 is YFSETQ. This CDR3 contains 16 residues. CDR3: CASSLATVSTNEKLFF. The CDR3, as DNA: TGCGCCAGCAGCTTGGCCACAGTATCAACTAATGAAAAACTGTTTTTT.

This clone was picked up a small number of times. CDR3: CASSVRQGADFGPEAFF. The CDR3 bases are TGTGCCAGTAGTGTAAGACAGGGGGCGGATTTTGGTCCTGAAGCTTTCTTT. The genes are TRBV19 and TRBJ1-1; 10 nucleotides match TRBD1. The V gene's germline CDR1 is LNHDA and CDR2 SQIVND (reference sequence). Trimming took 5 bases from V and 6 from J; bases not matched to a gene: 15. CDR3 size: 17 residues. Supplemented by reference TRBV19 and TRBJ1-1, the full variable domain reads DGGITQSPKYLFRKEGQNVTLSCEQNLNHDAMYWYRQDPGQGLRLIYYSQIVNDFQKGDIAEGYSVSREKKESFPLTVTSAQKNPTAFYLCASSVRQGADFGPEAFFGQGTRLTVV.

This clone appeared once. The chain combines TRBV9 with TRBJ1-2; 7 bases fit TRBD1. The CDR3 has 14 amino acids. The germline gives CDR1 SGDLS, CDR2 YYNGEE. Trimming at V came to 1 base and at J to 4 bases, leaving 4 bases not matched to a gene. The CDR3 spells CASSVNRGIYGYTF. The DNA for the CDR3 is TGTGCCAGCAGCGTAAACAGGGGAATCTATGGCTACACCTTC.

The chain employs TRBV30 and TRBJ2-5, with TRBD2 as a possible D gene (5 bases). Germline-derived CDR1 and CDR2 are GTSNPN and SVGIG (reference sequence). V gave up 1 base and J gave up 5 bases, with 11 bases separating them. The CDR3 runs 13 residues. The CDR3 protein is CAWSAKGVETQYF. The DNA for the CDR3 is TGTGCCTGGAGTGCCAAGGGAGTCGAGACCCAGTACTTC. Full variable domain (missing parts from reference TRBV30 and TRBJ2-5): SQTIHQWPATLVQPVGSPLSLECTVEGTSNPNLYWYRQAAGRGLQLLFYSVGIGQISSEVPQNLSASRPQDRQFILSSKKLLLSDSGFYLCAWSAKGVETQYFGPGTRLLVL.

The chain recombines TRBV6-6 with TRBJ1-3; D uncertain. Germline V gene sequence: CDR1 MNHNY, CDR2 SVGAGI (reference sequence). V shed 5 bases and J shed 0 bases, with 5 bases lying between them. This CDR3 spans 13 amino acids. The CDR3 sequence is CASSPLSGNTIYF. DNA of the CDR3: TGTGCCAGCAGTCCACTCTCTGGAAACACCATATATTTT.

The V gene is TRBV10-3, the J gene TRBJ1-2; D not certain. The CDR3 extends over 11 amino acids. The V gene lost 1 base and the J gene lost 8 bases, with 5 bases spanning the gap. Germline V lookup: CDR1 ENHRY, CDR2 SYGVKD. CDR3 region: CAISEFRGYTF. For the CDR3, the DNA is TGTGCCATCAGTGAGTTCAGAGGCTACACCTTC.